Shown below are 8 T cell receptor beta chains from a single sample sequenced in a study of control samples from healthy donors and cancer patients. Sequencing used immunoSEQ multiplex PCR; TCRdb keeps in-frame clones, though not all of them. The sample has roughly 190,000 clones; 91% are singletons. The sample consisted of blood. Receptor source: a man aged 25-45 years in good health.

The chain has TRBV6-1 and TRBJ1-2; TRBD1 matches 8 bases. This CDR3 has 13 amino acids. V shed 1 base, J shed 10 bases, and the junction held 5 bases outside the gene matches. In germline, CDR1 is MNHNS, CDR2 SASEGT. The CDR3 spells CASSEVTGDVYTF. DNA for the CDR3: TGTGCCAGCAGTGAAGTGACAGGGGACGTCTACACCTTC.

CDR3 coding DNA: TGCAGCGTTGTGGGTTCGCTACAGGGCTTTTCTGAAGCTTTCTTT. Amino acids: CSVVGSLQGFSEAFF. J is TRBJ1-1 and V is TRBV29-1; TRBD1 is a possible D gene (6 bases). The CDR3 consists of 15 residues. Per the germline V gene, CDR1 is SQVTM and CDR2 is ANQGSEA. With 4 bases removed from V and 6 bases from J, the gap between germline ends came to 21 bases.

This chain uses TRBV27 with TRBJ2-2; 7 bases line up with TRBD1. V lost 0 bases and J lost 2; bases outside the gene matches: 6. The CDR3 has 17 amino acids. The germline V gene has CDR1 MNHEY and CDR2 SMNVEV (reference sequence). CDR3 coding DNA: TGTGCCAGCAGTTTATCGCTCCGGACAGGCAACACCGGGGAGCTGTTTTTT. Its translation: CASSLSLRTGNTGELFF.

CDR3 DNA sequence: TGTGCCAGCAGCCAAGTACTCGTGTCAGGGGAGACCCAGTACTTC. Translating gives CASSQVLVSGETQYF. The chain recombines TRBV3-1 (or the pseudogene TRBV3-2) with TRBJ2-5, with TRBD1 as a possible D gene (5 bases). Germline assignment: CDR1 LGHDT and CDR2 YNNKEL (reference sequence). There are 15 residues in the CDR3. V lost 1 base and J lost 5, with 14 bases in between.

This chain uses TRBV11-2 with TRBJ1-1; D not resolved. Germline V lookup: CDR1 SGHAT, CDR2 FQNNGV. V was pared by 3 bases and J by 11 bases, with 22 bases between. The CDR3 is made up of 15 amino acids. DNA of the CDR3: TGTGCCAGCAGCTTTCCTAGATCCGGGATTCGAATGGCTTTCTTT. This sequence encodes CASSFPRSGIRMAFF.

The chain combines TRBV2 with TRBJ2-3; 7 bases are a match to TRBD2. CDR1 SNHLY and CDR2 FYNNEI come from the germline V gene. V shed 5 bases, J shed 0 bases, and the junction held 8 bases outside the gene matches. The length of the CDR3 is 16 residues. Here the CDR3 reads CASSQRAGKSTDTQYF. The CDR3 DNA is TGTGCCAGCAGTCAGAGAGCGGGGAAAAGCACAGATACGCAGTATTTT.

This CDR3 reads CASSSQGFGMNTEAFF. The CDR3, as DNA: TGTGCCAGCAGCTCACAGGGTTTTGGGATGAACACTGAAGCTTTCTTT. This chain uses TRBV11-2 with TRBJ1-1; TRBD1 might be the D (6 bases). CDR1 is SGHAT and CDR2 is FQNNGV in the germline V gene. The CDR3 totals 16 residues. The germline V and J ends were trimmed by 4 bases and 0 bases, with 15 bases remaining between them. Variable domain in full (rest from reference TRBV11-2 and TRBJ1-1): EAGVAQSPRYKIIEKRQSVAFWCNPISGHATLYWYQQILGQGPKLLIQFQNNGVVDDSQLPKDRFSAERLKGVDSTLKIQPAKLEDSAVYLCASSSQGFGMNTEAFFGQGTRLTVV.

The gene calls are TRBV7-9 and TRBJ2-2; the D is unclear. The CDR3 runs to 14 residues. Germline assignment: CDR1 SEHNR and CDR2 FQNEAQ (reference sequence). V was shortened by 1 base and J by 6 bases, with 9 bases between the two germline ends. The CDR3 DNA is TGTGCCAGCAGCTTAGGGGAATTAGCCGGGGAGCTGTTTTTT. This sequence encodes CASSLGELAGELFF. Full variable domain (remainder filled in from reference TRBV7-9 and TRBJ2-2): DTGVSQNPRHKITKRGQNVTFRCDPISEHNRLYWYRQTLGQGPEFLTYFQNEAQLEKSRLLSDRFSAERPKGSFSTLEIQRTEQGDSAMYLCASSLGELAGELFFGEGSRLTVL.